The 24 T cell receptor beta chains listed next were all sequenced from one sample in a study of T cell changes during pregnancy in multiple sclerosis (dated 2019 in TCRdb). Receptor libraries were prepared by the immunoSEQ multiplex PCR assay. TCRdb re-hosts the immuneACCESS table, in-frame sequences only. Its copies lack some clones; in the studies checked, an unresolved V gene accounts for under half of them, and the cause for the rest is not known. The sample data list tens of thousands of clones, and around 92% of these were observed just once. The ten biggest clones cover under 0.95% of the sample. Sequenced material: peripheral blood, taken in the first trimester of pregnancy. The receptors stem from a female donor with multiple sclerosis, enrolled in a pregnancy study.

This clone was seen a single time. The V gene is TRBV10-3, the J gene TRBJ1-1, with 8 bases aligning to TRBD1. J lost 0 bases, V lost 5 bases, and 8 bases had no gene match. Germline V gene lookup returns CDR1 ENHRY and CDR2 SYGVKD. The length of the CDR3 is 16 residues. The CDR3 nucleotides read TGTGCCATCAGTCCCGGACAGGGAGGGGTGAACACTGAAGCTTTCTTT. Its translation is CAISPGQGGVNTEAFF.

V and J are TRBV11-2 and TRBJ1-1; D is unresolved. CDR1 SGHAT and CDR2 FQNNGV come from the germline V gene. Trimming removed 1 base at V and 4 bases at J, with 10 bases between. This CDR3 has 14 residues. In nucleotides, the CDR3 is TGTGCCAGCAGCTTAGGGGCAGAAACCACTGAAGCTTTCTTT. Amino acids: CASSLGAETTEAFF.

The CDR3 loop is CASSVGGGTGRMTDTQYF. The DNA of the CDR3 is TGTGCCAGCAGCGTAGGGGGGGGGACAGGGAGAATGACAGATACGCAGTATTTT. The chain couples TRBV9 to TRBJ2-3, with 9 bases fitting TRBD1. Germline lookup yields CDR1 SGDLS and CDR2 YYNGEE. The trim removed 0 bases at V and 3 bases at J, leaving 11 bases unmatched. The CDR3 covers 18 residues.

This clone has a single count. The chain employs TRBV5-1 and TRBJ2-6, with TRBD1 identical over 9 bases. This CDR3 comprises 19 residues. The ends lost 1 base at V and 1 base at J; junction bases unmatched: 9. Germline lookup yields CDR1 SGHRS and CDR2 YFSETQ. The CDR3 here is CASSLSVGQGQSGANVLTF. The CDR3 DNA sequence: TGCGCCAGCAGCTTGTCCGTGGGACAGGGTCAATCTGGGGCCAACGTCCTGACTTTC.

Written as DNA, the CDR3 is TGTGCCAGCAGCGTAGGTGTCAGGGGCTCACTTTATGGCTACACCTTC. Translation: CASSVGVRGSLYGYTF. V and J are TRBV9 and TRBJ1-2, with D perhaps matching TRBD1 (6 bases). This CDR3 has 16 residues. V lost 0 bases, J lost 5 bases, and 17 bases lay in between. Germline V CDR1 and CDR2: SGDLS, YYNGEE. Full variable domain (missing parts from reference TRBV9 and TRBJ1-2): DSGVTQTPKHLITATGQRVTLRCSPRSGDLSVYWYQQSLDQGLQFLIQYYNGEERAKGNILERFSAQQFPDLHSELNLSSLELGDSALYFCASSVGVRGSLYGYTFGSGTRLTVV.

This clone was recorded once. Other nucleotide sequences from this sample produce the same CDR3. The CDR3 region has the DNA TGCGCCAGCAGTTTGAGACAGGGAGGCGAGCAGTACTTC. This gives the protein CASSLRQGGEQYF. The chain has TRBV5-1 and TRBJ2-7, with a weak D call TRBD1 (7 bases). The CDR3 covers 13 residues. Germline V gives CDR1 SGHRS, CDR2 YFSETQ. Trimming took off 5 bases at V and 6 bases at J, with 15 bases between the two ends.

The chain carries TRBV30 and TRBJ2-5; 10 positions agree with TRBD2. The CDR3 runs to 14 residues. The trim removed 0 bases at V and 5 bases at J, leaving 3 bases unmatched. Germline CDR1 reads GTSNPN; CDR2 reads SVGIG (reference sequence). The CDR3 region has the DNA TGTGCCTGGAGTGTAGCGGGGGGGCTGGAGACCCAGTACTTC. Protein: CAWSVAGGLETQYF.

The gene calls are TRBV7-2 and TRBJ1-6; 8 bases map to TRBD1. CDR3 length: 15 amino acids. Germline loops: CDR1 SGHTA, CDR2 FQGNSA. Losses at the gene ends were 3 bases for V and 10 bases for J; bases not matched to a gene: 8. CDR3 coding DNA: TGTGCCAGCAGCTTGGTGTCAGGGGGCAACTCACCCCTCCACTTT. Protein sequence: CASSLVSGGNSPLHF.

J is TRBJ2-1 and V is TRBV12-1; TRBD2 is the table's D call, not checked against the DNA. TRBV12-1 is designated a pseudogene. The CDR3 runs to 17 residues. CDR3 coding DNA: TGTGCCGACTTCCGTTGTGGGGCGCGGGACTCCTACAATGAGCAGTTCTTC. It translates to CADFRCGARDSYNEQFF.

The V call is TRBV7-8, the J call TRBJ1-1; no reliable D call. The germline V and J ends were trimmed by 3 bases and 1 base, with 15 bases remaining between them. This CDR3 spans 16 amino acids. Germline CDR1 reads SGHVS; CDR2 reads FQNEAQ. The CDR3 protein is CASSFSFAGRNTEAFF. The CDR3, as DNA: TGTGCCAGCAGCTTTTCCTTTGCAGGTCGGAACACTGAAGCTTTCTTT.

The chain couples TRBV9 to TRBJ2-3, with a weak D call TRBD2 (6 bases). This CDR3 has 14 residues. Germline V gene lookup returns CDR1 SGDLS and CDR2 YYNGEE. Trimming took off 0 bases at V and 4 bases at J, with 9 bases between the two ends. CDR3 coding DNA: TGTGCCAGCAGCGTAGGGGACTCCCCAGATACGCAGTATTTT. This encodes CASSVGDSPDTQYF. Supplemented by reference TRBV9 and TRBJ2-3, the full variable domain reads DSGVTQTPKHLITATGQRVTLRCSPRSGDLSVYWYQQSLDQGLQFLIQYYNGEERAKGNILERFSAQQFPDLHSELNLSSLELGDSALYFCASSVGDSPDTQYFGPGTRLTVL.

CDR3 loop: CASSLSTDGGLGYTF. As DNA, the CDR3 is TGTGCCAGCAGTTTATCAACGGACGGGGGGTTAGGCTACACCTTC. The chain is built from TRBV27 and TRBJ1-2; a weak D match, TRBD1 (5 bases). V lost 0 bases and J lost 8, with 16 bases in between. CDR1 and CDR2 from the germline V gene are MNHEY and SMNVEV (reference sequence). This CDR3 has 15 residues.

The chain couples TRBV4-3 to TRBJ2-5; perhaps TRBD1 as D (6 bases). The V gene's germline CDR1 is LGHNA and CDR2 YSLEER. The V end was cut by 0 bases, the J end by 5 bases, with 13 bases between. The CDR3 consists of 15 residues. The CDR3 coding sequence is TGCGCCAGCAGCCAAGATATTCGACAGGCGGAGACCCAGTACTTC. This sequence encodes CASSQDIRQAETQYF.

The rearrangement uses TRBV4-2 and TRBJ2-6; perhaps TRBD1 as D (5 bases). Germline V gene sequence: CDR1 LGHNA, CDR2 YNFKEQ. Trimming pared 0 bases from V and 1 base from J, leaving 7 bases between. The CDR3 runs 16 residues. The DNA of the CDR3 is TGTGCCAGCAGCCAAGATACAGGTTCTGGGGCCAACGTCCTGACTTTC. It encodes CASSQDTGSGANVLTF.

This clone was seen only once. The V call is TRBV7-3, the J call TRBJ2-1; TRBD2 matches at 9 bases. V lost 5 bases and J lost 6; bases outside the gene matches: 5. The CDR3 consists of 14 residues. CDR1 SGHTA and CDR2 FQGTGA come from the germline V gene. DNA of the CDR3: TGTGCCAGCAGCGCGACTAGCGGAGGCAATGAGCAGTTCTTC. Translated: CASSATSGGNEQFF.

The chain joins TRBV10-3 to TRBJ2-3, with 9 nucleotides matching TRBD2. This CDR3 has 16 residues. Trimming removed 7 bases from V and 1 base from J; junction bases left unmatched: 9. Germline lookup yields CDR1 ENHRY and CDR2 SYGVKD. Here the CDR3 reads CAITPKRGARTDTQYF. The CDR3, as DNA: TGTGCCATCACCCCCAAGCGGGGGGCCCGCACAGATACGCAGTATTTT.

This chain links TRBV6-6 with TRBJ2-5; possible D gene TRBD2, 7 bases. Per germline, CDR1 MNHNY and CDR2 SVGAGI (reference sequence). Trimming stripped 8 bases from V and 4 bases from J, with 20 bases between. The CDR3 spans 15 residues. The CDR3 DNA sequence: TGTGCCAGCCATACTGGGGGGGGGCGGGTAGAGACCCAGTACTTC. Amino acids: CASHTGGGRVETQYF.

Of note for this clone: Other DNA sequences in the sample encode the same CDR3. The chain uses TRBV9 and TRBJ2-5, with 12 bases aligning to TRBD2. Germline lookup yields CDR1 SGDLS and CDR2 YYNGEE. V dropped 0 bases and J dropped 2; count of bases not matched to a gene: 2. This CDR3 region has 16 residues. CDR3 amino acids: CASSVGLAGAQETQYF. The CDR3 DNA follows: TGTGCCAGCAGCGTAGGACTAGCGGGGGCTCAAGAGACCCAGTACTTC.

CDR3: CATSRGRLAVIADTQYF. CDR3 coding DNA: TGTGCCACCAGCAGAGGCCGACTAGCGGTGATTGCAGATACGCAGTATTTT. V usage is TRBV15 and J usage is TRBJ2-3; TRBD2 matches 9 bases. This CDR3 comprises 17 residues. J lost 4 bases, V lost 1 base, and 9 bases had no gene match. Germline assignment: CDR1 LNHNV and CDR2 YYDKDF (reference sequence). Supplemented by reference TRBV15 and TRBJ2-3, the full variable domain reads DAMVIQNPRYQVTQFGKPVTLSCSQTLNHNVMYWYQQKSSQAPKLLFHYYDKDFNNEADTPDNFQSRRPNTSFCFLDIRSPGLGDTAMYLCATSRGRLAVIADTQYFGPGTRLTVL.

The chain carries TRBV10-3 and TRBJ2-2; 7 bases map to TRBD1. CDR1 is ENHRY and CDR2 is SYGVKD in the germline V gene. The CDR3 has 17 amino acids. Losses at the gene ends were 3 bases for V and 2 bases for J; bases not matched to a gene: 9. CDR3 region: CAISDSSGTANTGELFF. DNA of the CDR3: TGTGCCATCAGTGATAGCTCCGGGACAGCTAACACCGGGGAGCTGTTTTTT.

This chain's CDR3 is CASSPLGLGTDTQYF. CDR3 coding DNA: TGTGCCAGCTCACCCCTTGGACTAGGCACAGATACGCAGTATTTT. V usage is TRBV18 and J usage is TRBJ2-3; 7 bases agree with TRBD2. The germline gives CDR1 KGHSH, CDR2 LQKENI. The CDR3 contains 15 residues. V lost 3 bases to trimming and J lost 1 base; unmatched junction nucleotides: 4.

The chain has TRBV19 and TRBJ1-4; TRBD1 matches 8 bases. The CDR3 spans 15 residues. The germline CDR1 and CDR2 sequences are LNHDA and SQIVND (reference sequence). V shed 6 bases and J 3 bases; nucleotides not matched to a gene: 6. This CDR3 reads CASRQGAVANEKLFF. The CDR3 DNA reads TGTGCCAGTAGGCAGGGGGCGGTGGCTAATGAAAAACTGTTTTTT.

This clone was observed a single time. The V and J genes are TRBV4-3 and TRBJ2-1; 8 bases are a match to TRBD2. V lost 1 base to trimming and J lost 7 bases; unmatched junction nucleotides: 15. From germline, CDR1 is LGHNA and CDR2 YSLEER. The CDR3 extends over 18 amino acids. CDR3 amino acids: CASSQVYQRGGVCNEQFF. CDR3 coding DNA: TGCGCCAGCAGCCAAGTTTACCAACGGGGGGGCGTATGTAATGAGCAGTTCTTC.

This chain joins TRBV12-5 and TRBJ2-7; a possible D gene is TRBD2 (9 bases). V lost 6 bases and J lost 8, with 23 bases in between. The CDR3 runs to 15 residues. CDR1 LGHNT and CDR2 FRNRAP come from the germline V gene. The CDR3 sequence: CASGRGGQDLLQQYF. Here the CDR3 DNA reads TGTGCTAGTGGGCGGGGGGGACAGGATCTTCTCCAGCAGTACTTC. The full variable domain, completed using reference TRBV12-5 and TRBJ2-7, is DARVTQTPRHKVTEMGQEVTMRCQPILGHNTVFWYRQTMMQGLELLAYFRNRAPLDDSGMPKDRFSAEMPDATLATLKIQPSEPRDSAVYFCASGRGGQDLLQQYFGPGTRLTVT.